These T cell receptor beta chains were read from a single sample in a study of T-cell reconstitution after alpha-beta-depleted transplantation in children. TCRdb itself ran the PCR reads through MiXCR, one entry per CDR3 protein. The sample yields 500,000 or so distinct CDR3 sequences, around a third seen once. Material: PBMCs from the stem cell graft donor, obtained from the stem cell graft. Source of these receptors: a human donor who donated a stem cell graft to a child with aplastic anemia. Each CDR3 is given with its conserved first and last residue. The order of the fields is V gene, clone size, D gene, J gene, CDR3 DNA, CDR3 protein. D genes are given only for firm matches. The size of a clone is reported for some rows only, either as once, few or many, or as a class for expanded clones.

TRBV15	once	.	TRBJ1-3	TGTGCCACCAGCACCGGGTCCGCCGGAAACACCATATATTTT	CATSTGSAGNTIYF
TRBV20-1	few	.	TRBJ1-6	TGCAGTGCTACTTTCGCCGGTGGAAATTCACCCCTCCACTTT	CSATFAGGNSPLHF
TRBV20-1	.	TRBD1	TRBJ2-1	TGCAGTGCTCCCAACGGACAGGGTTACAATGAGCAGTTCTTC	CSAPNGQGYNEQFF
TRBV29-1	few	.	TRBJ1-1	TGCAGCGTTGTACGGGGGATGAACACTGAAGCTTTCTTT	CSVVRGMNTEAFF
TRBV7-2	few	.	TRBJ2-6	TGTGCCAGCAGCTCCCGCGGGATGGACTCTGGGGCCAACGTCCTGACTTTC	CASSSRGMDSGANVLTF
TRBV2	few	TRBD2	TRBJ2-3	TGTGCCGGACGACTAGCAGAAAGCACAGATACGCAGTATTTT	CAGRLAESTDTQYF
TRBV6-2/TRBV6-3	.	.	TRBJ1-1	TGTGCCAGCAGTTACTGGGCTGGGGGCACTGAAGCTTTCTTT	CASSYWAGGTEAFF
TRBV5-1	.	.	TRBJ1-1	TGCGCCAGCAGCTTGGTAGGGCATTCAATGAACACTGAAGCTTTCTTT	CASSLVGHSMNTEAFF
TRBV28	few	.	TRBJ2-3	TGTGCCAGCAGTTCCCAGTACACAGATACGCAGTATTTT	CASSSQYTDTQYF
TRBV4-2	.	TRBD1	TRBJ1-4	TGTGCCAGCAGCCCTGGACAGGGGTTTGTAGGCGGGAATGAAAAACTGTTTTTT	CASSPGQGFVGGNEKLFF
TRBV18	few	TRBD2	TRBJ2-5	TGTGCCAGCTCACCACTTAGCGGGAGGTCGATGGGGGAGACCCAGTACTTC	CASSPLSGRSMGETQYF
TRBV19	.	TRBD1	TRBJ1-1	TGTGCCAGTAGTGCTAGACAGGGGGTTAACACTGAAGCTTTCTTT	CASSARQGVNTEAFF
TRBV30	.	TRBD1	TRBJ1-5	TGTGCCTGGAGTCAGACAGGGGCCTCCGCCCAGCATTTT	CAWSQTGASAQHF
TRBV6-2/TRBV6-3	few	TRBD2	TRBJ2-1	TGTGCCAGCAGTTACTCTATTGGCGGGAGCTCCTACAATGAGCAGTTCTTC	CASSYSIGGSSYNEQFF
TRBV7-2	few	TRBD1	TRBJ2-3	TGTGCCAGCAGCTTAGCACAGGGGGCGTCAGATACGCAGTATTTT	CASSLAQGASDTQYF
TRBV7-2	few	TRBD2	TRBJ2-1	TGTGCCAGCAGCTGGACTAGCGGGAGGGTAAGTGAGCAGTTCTTC	CASSWTSGRVSEQFF
TRBV20-1	.	.	TRBJ2-7	TGCAGTGCCGCGACTAGTCGGGCAGACGAGCAGTACTTC	CSAATSRADEQYF
TRBV6-1	.	TRBD2	TRBJ2-7	TGTGCCAGCAGGGTAGCGGGTTTGTACGAGCAGTACTTC	CASRVAGLYEQYF
TRBV24-1	few	.	TRBJ1-5	TGTGCCACCAGTGATTTAGGAGGAATCCAGCCCCAGCATTTT	CATSDLGGIQPQHF
TRBV20-1	few	TRBD2	TRBJ2-1	TGCAGTGCTCCGGATATAGCGGGAGTCTACAATGAGCAGTTCTTC	CSAPDIAGVYNEQFF
TRBV9	.	TRBD1	TRBJ2-5	TGTGCCAGCAGCCGCGCAGGGGGCGCGGGAGAGACCCAGTACTTC	CASSRAGGAGETQYF
TRBV29-1	few	TRBD1	TRBJ2-3	TGCAGCGTCTACGGGACAGGGTGGACAGATACGCAGTATTTT	CSVYGTGWTDTQYF
TRBV11-2	.	TRBD1	TRBJ2-2	TGTGCCAGCAGCTTAGGACCCAGGGGACAGGAATACACCGGGGAGCTGTTTTTT	CASSLGPRGQEYTGELFF
TRBV7-2	many	.	TRBJ2-3	TGTGCCAGCCGGCTTAGCACAGATACGCAGTATTTT	CASRLSTDTQYF
TRBV4-3	few	.	TRBJ1-1	TGCGCCAGCAGCCAAGATTACGGACTCCGATACCACACTGAAGCTTTCTTT	CASSQDYGLRYHTEAFF
TRBV27	.	.	TRBJ2-3	TGTGCCAGCAGTGCGAACACAGGGCGCGCGGGAGTCACAGATACGCAGTATTTT	CASSANTGRAGVTDTQYF
TRBV19	.	.	TRBJ1-1	TGTGCCAGTAGTATAGGGAGGGCAGGGGCTTTCTTT	CASSIGRAGAFF
TRBV4-2	.	TRBD2	TRBJ2-1	TGTGCCAGCAGCCAAGAGTGGGGACTAGCGGGAGTCTTTCGGGATGAGCAGTTCTTC	CASSQEWGLAGVFRDEQFF
TRBV3-1	.	.	TRBJ1-4	TGTGCCAGCAGCCAAGATCTAACGACGACAGTTAATGAAAAACTGTTTTTT	CASSQDLTTTVNEKLFF